This TCR beta chain was identified in a study of blood T cell repertoires in COVID-19. Study context: In each case, the material was cDNA or gDNA derived from T cells, B-cell-depleted T cells, or PBMCs.

In the original workflow: Amplification from reference gene primers served as the basis for estimated nucleated cell counts. Sequencing used immunoSEQ multiplex PCR; TCRdb keeps in-frame clones, though not all of them. D and trimming come from the DNA, and the V and J calls and clone size come from that table. The data hold 250,000 or so clones, with roughly 88% observed a single time. CDR3 length: 13 amino acids. The ends were cut back, 0 bases at V and 8 bases at J, with 7 bases in the middle. The germline V gene has CDR1 MNHNY and CDR2 SVGAGI (reference sequence). The receptor was isolated from a woman aged 25-40 years with acute or convalescent COVID-19. This chain links TRBV6-6 with TRBJ1-4; D is unresolved. What was sequenced was peripheral blood. CDR3: CASSYSLFEKLFF. Written as DNA, the CDR3 is TGTGCCAGCAGTTACTCTCTCTTCGAAAAACTGTTTTTT.